The entry below gives a single T cell receptor (beta chain) sequence along with its context. This record belongs to a study of PD-L1 blockade in urothelial cancer. The sample's time point: peripheral blood 6 weeks after treatment start. Trimming pared 6 bases from V and 8 bases from J, leaving 13 bases between. The CDR3 runs to 11 residues. Germline V lookup: CDR1 DFQATT, CDR2 SNEGSKA (reference sequence). Profiling relied on immunoSEQ multiplex PCR, and the TCRdb table lists in-frame clones only, not all of them. The sample gives 40,000 to 55,000 clones, 91% of which show up once; 6% to 8% is in the top ten.

The TCR originated in a man between 65 and 85 years old with urothelial cancer. The chain uses TRBV20-1 and TRBJ1-2; maybe TRBD1 (6 bases). Sequencing used PBMCs, obtained around atezolizumab (anti-PD-L1) treatment. CDR3 residues: CSAVKGEGYTF. The CDR3 DNA sequence: TGCAGTGCCGTGAAGGGGGAAGGCTACACCTTC.